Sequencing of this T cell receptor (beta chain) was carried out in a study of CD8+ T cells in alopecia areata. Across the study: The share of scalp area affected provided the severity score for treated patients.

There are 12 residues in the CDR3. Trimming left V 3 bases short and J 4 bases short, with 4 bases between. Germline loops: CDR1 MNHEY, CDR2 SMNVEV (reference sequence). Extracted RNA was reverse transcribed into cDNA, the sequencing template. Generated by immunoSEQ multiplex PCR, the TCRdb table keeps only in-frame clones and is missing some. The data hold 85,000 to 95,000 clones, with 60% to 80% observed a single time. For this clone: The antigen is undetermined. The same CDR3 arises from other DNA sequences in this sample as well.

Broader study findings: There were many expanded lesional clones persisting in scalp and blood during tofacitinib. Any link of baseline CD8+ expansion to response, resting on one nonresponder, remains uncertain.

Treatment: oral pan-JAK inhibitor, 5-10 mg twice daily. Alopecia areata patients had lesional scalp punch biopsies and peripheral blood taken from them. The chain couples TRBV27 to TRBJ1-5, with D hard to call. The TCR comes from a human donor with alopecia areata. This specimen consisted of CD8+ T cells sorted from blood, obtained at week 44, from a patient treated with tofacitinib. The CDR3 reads CASSFPNQPQHF. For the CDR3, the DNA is TGTGCCAGCAGTTTTCCAAATCAGCCCCAGCATTTT.